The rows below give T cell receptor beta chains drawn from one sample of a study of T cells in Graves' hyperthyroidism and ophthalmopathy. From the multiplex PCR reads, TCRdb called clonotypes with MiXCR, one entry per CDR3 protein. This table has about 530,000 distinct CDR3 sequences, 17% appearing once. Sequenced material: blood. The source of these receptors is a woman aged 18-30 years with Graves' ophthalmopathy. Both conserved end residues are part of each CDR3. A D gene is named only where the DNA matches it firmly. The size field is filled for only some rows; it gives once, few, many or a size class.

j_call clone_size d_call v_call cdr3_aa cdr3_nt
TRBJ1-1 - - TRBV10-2 CAGAEGWMNTEAFF TGCGCCGGGGCTGAGGGGTGGATGAACACTGAAGCTTTCTTT
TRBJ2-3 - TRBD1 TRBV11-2 CASSSGQGRWYTQYF TGTGCCAGCAGCTCCGGACAGGGTCGTTGGTATACGCAGTATTTT
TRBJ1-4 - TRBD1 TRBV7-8 CASSLTPGTGNEKLFF TGTGCCAGCAGCCTAACGCCCGGGACAGGGAATGAAAAACTGTTTTTT
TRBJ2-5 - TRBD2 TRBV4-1 CASSQSGTSGIQETQYF TGCGCCAGCAGCCAGTCCGGGACTAGCGGGATCCAAGAGACCCAGTACTTC
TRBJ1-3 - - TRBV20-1 CSAHTDLSGNTIYF TGCAGTGCTCATACAGACCTCTCTGGAAACACCATATATTTT
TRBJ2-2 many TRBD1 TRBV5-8 CASSLGQGVTNTGELFF TGTGCCAGCAGCTTGGGGCAGGGGGTCACGAACACCGGGGAGCTGTTTTTT
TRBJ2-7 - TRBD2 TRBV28 CASSLERELYEQYF TGTGCCAGCAGTCTCGAGCGGGAATTGTACGAGCAGTACTTC
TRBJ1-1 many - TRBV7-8 CASSEGQGIFPEAFF TGTGCCAGCAGCGAAGGCCAGGGGATTTTCCCTGAAGCTTTCTTT
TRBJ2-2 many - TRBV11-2 CASSSVKGITGELFF TGTGCCAGCAGCTCCGTTAAAGGGATAACCGGGGAGCTGTTTTTT
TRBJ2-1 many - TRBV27 CASSLLREKPSAEQFF TGTGCCAGCAGTCTACTCCGGGAAAAGCCCTCTGCTGAGCAGTTCTTC
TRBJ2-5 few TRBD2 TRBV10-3 CAISEMGLARQTQYF TGTGCCATCAGTGAAATGGGACTAGCCCGTCAGACCCAGTACTTC
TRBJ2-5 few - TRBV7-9 CASSLSYRAQETQYF TGTGCCAGCAGCTTATCCTATAGGGCCCAAGAGACCCAGTACTTC
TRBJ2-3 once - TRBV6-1 CASSEERARRGYF TGTGCCAGCAGTGAAGAACGGGCCCGCAGGGGGTATTTT
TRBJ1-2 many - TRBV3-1 CASSPSYPGPDTF TGTGCCAGCAGCCCAAGTTATCCAGGGCCGGACACCTTC
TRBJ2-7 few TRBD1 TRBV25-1 CASSDGQGGYDEQYF TGTGCCAGCAGTGACGGACAGGGGGGATACGACGAGCAGTACTTC
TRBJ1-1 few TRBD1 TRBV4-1 CASSHPWGQEGTEAFF TGCGCCAGCAGCCACCCTTGGGGACAGGAGGGCACTGAAGCTTTCTTT
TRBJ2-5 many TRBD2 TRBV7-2 CASSLELAGWGGRETQYF TGTGCCAGCAGCTTAGAACTAGCGGGGTGGGGCGGGCGAGAGACCCAGTACTTC
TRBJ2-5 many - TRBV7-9 CASSRPTGTGETQYF TGTGCCAGCAGCCGCCCCACAGGGACGGGAGAGACCCAGTACTTC
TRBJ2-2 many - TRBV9 CASSVGTGELFF TGTGCCAGCAGTGTCGGCACCGGGGAGCTGTTTTTT
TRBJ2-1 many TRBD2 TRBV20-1 CSASRGRVNEQFF TGCAGTGCTAGCCGGGGGAGGGTCAATGAGCAGTTCTTC
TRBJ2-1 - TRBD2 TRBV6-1 CASSVAGTDNEQFF TGTGCCAGCAGCGTAGCGGGAACGGACAATGAGCAGTTCTTC
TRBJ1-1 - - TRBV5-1 CASSLVGGATEAFF TGCGCCAGCAGCTTGGTGGGGGGGGCCACTGAAGCTTTCTTT
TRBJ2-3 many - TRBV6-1 CASSQYPTDTQYF TGTGCCAGCAGCCAATACCCCACAGATACGCAGTATTTT
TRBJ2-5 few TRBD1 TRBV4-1 CASSQERDRAVQETQYF TGCGCCAGCAGCCAGGAACGCGACAGGGCGGTCCAAGAGACCCAGTACTTC
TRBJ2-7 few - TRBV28 CASEVEGGLGYEQYF TGTGCCAGCGAAGTAGAGGGGGGTCTTGGCTACGAGCAGTACTTC
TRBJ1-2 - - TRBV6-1 CASSELKGRDYGYTF TGTGCCAGCAGTGAACTCAAGGGACGTGACTATGGCTACACCTTC
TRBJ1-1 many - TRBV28 CASSFVLVNTEAFF TGTGCCAGCAGTTTTGTCTTAGTGAACACTGAAGCTTTCTTT
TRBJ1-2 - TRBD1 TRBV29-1 CSVPPDRENYGYTF TGCAGCGTTCCCCCGGACAGGGAAAACTATGGCTACACCTTC
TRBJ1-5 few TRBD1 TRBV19 CASSMDRAVSNQPQHF TGTGCCAGTAGTATGGACAGGGCCGTTAGCAATCAGCCCCAGCATTTT
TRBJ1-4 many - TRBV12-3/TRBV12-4 CASSFGRRNEKLFF TGTGCCAGCAGTTTTGGCAGGAGAAATGAAAAACTGTTTTTT
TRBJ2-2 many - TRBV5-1 CASSSSGNTGELFF TGCGCCAGCAGCTCCTCCGGGAACACCGGGGAGCTGTTTTTT
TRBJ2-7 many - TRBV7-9 CASGPRGSYEQYF TGTGCCAGCGGTCCTCGGGGGTCCTACGAGCAGTACTTC
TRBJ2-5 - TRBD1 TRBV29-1 CSVEGAQGKETQYF TGCAGCGTTGAAGGGGCACAGGGGAAAGAGACCCAGTACTTC
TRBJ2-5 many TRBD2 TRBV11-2 CASSLGGRAWETQYF TGTGCCAGCAGCTTAGGCGGGAGGGCCTGGGAGACCCAGTACTTC
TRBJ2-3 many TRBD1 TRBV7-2 CASSLGDRELDTQYF TGTGCCAGCAGCTTAGGCGACAGGGAATTAGATACGCAGTATTTT
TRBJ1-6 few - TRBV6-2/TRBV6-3 CASRLVTANNSPLHF TGTGCCAGCAGGCTGGTGACGGCAAATAATTCACCCCTCCACTTT
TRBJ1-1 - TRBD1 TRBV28 CASSIGTGDFLTEAFF TGTGCCAGCAGTATCGGGACAGGTGATTTTCTCACTGAAGCTTTCTTT
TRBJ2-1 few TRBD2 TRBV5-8 CASSHRDRKLAGGSFF TGTGCCAGCAGCCACCGGGACCGAAAACTAGCGGGGGGTTCGTTCTTC
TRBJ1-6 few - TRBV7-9 CASSPIAGAGSPLHF TGTGCCAGCAGCCCGATCGCAGGGGCGGGTTCACCCCTCCACTTT
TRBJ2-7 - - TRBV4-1 CASSQVTLAYEQYF TGCGCCAGCAGCCAAGTAACCCTTGCCTACGAGCAGTACTTC
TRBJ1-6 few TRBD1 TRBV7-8 CASSPGGGAYSPLHF TGTGCCAGCAGCCCAGGGGGGGGCGCCTATTCACCCCTCCACTTT
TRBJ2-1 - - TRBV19 CASSIGRPYNEQFF TGTGCCAGTAGTATTGGGAGACCCTACAATGAGCAGTTCTTC
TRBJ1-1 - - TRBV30 CAWSGFFGAAEAFF TGTGCCTGGAGTGGATTTTTCGGGGCGGCTGAAGCTTTCTTT
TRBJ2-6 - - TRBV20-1 CSAYSGANVLTF TGCAGTGCCTACTCTGGGGCCAACGTCCTGACTTTC
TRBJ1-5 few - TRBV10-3 CAISEGTNNQPQHF TGTGCCATCAGTGAGGGGACGAACAATCAGCCCCAGCATTTT
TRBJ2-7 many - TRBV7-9 CASSLGLSEQYF TGTGCCAGCAGCTTAGGACTGTCCGAGCAGTACTTC